The 16 T cell receptor beta chains given below trace back to one sample, sequenced in a study of cytomegalovirus exposure and HLA in healthy donors (dated by TCRdb to the late 2010s). The method behind the library was the immunoSEQ multiplex PCR assay. For the multiplex PCR, a mixture combining 60 forward primers for TCR Vbeta segments and 13 reverse primers for TCR Jbeta segments was used. TCRdb re-hosts the immuneACCESS table, in-frame sequences only. Its copies lack some clones; in the studies checked, an unresolved V gene accounts for under half of them, and the cause for the rest is not known. In this sample the table shows 70,000 to 90,000 clones, roughly two thirds of which occur a single time. The leading ten clones occupy over 4.5% of the sample. The sequenced sample was PBMCs. Receptors originate from a man between 60 and 70 years old in good health and CMV-seropositive.

The chain joins TRBV9 to TRBJ2-5; 11 bases line up with TRBD1. J lost 5 bases, V lost 3 bases, and 3 bases had no gene match. From germline, CDR1 is SGDLS and CDR2 YYNGEE. This CDR3 contains 14 residues. This chain's CDR3 is CASSGTGGRETQYF. The CDR3 DNA is TGTGCCAGCAGCGGGACAGGGGGCAGGGAGACCCAGTACTTC.

This clone came up once. The V and J genes are TRBV19 and TRBJ1-2; a possible D gene is TRBD1 (6 bases). This CDR3 is built from 13 residues. Trimming took off 5 bases at V and 5 bases at J, with 12 bases between the two ends. CDR1 and CDR2 (germline): LNHDA, SQIVND (reference sequence). The CDR3 loop is CASSRDMAYGYTF. The DNA for the CDR3 is TGTGCCAGTAGTCGGGACATGGCGTATGGCTACACCTTC.

The V and J genes are TRBV30 and TRBJ2-2; TRBD2 agrees at 12 bases. The CDR3 runs 17 residues. Germline V gene lookup returns CDR1 GTSNPN and CDR2 SVGIG (reference sequence). The junction had 7 bases not matched to a gene; V was cut back by 5 bases and J by 0 bases. CDR3 coding DNA: TGTGCCTGGTCTGGGCTAGCGGGGGGGCCGAACACCGGGGAGCTGTTTTTT. This translates into CAWSGLAGGPNTGELFF.

About this clone: The junction departs from the called germline gene at one end, perhaps through a read error. This chain joins TRBV4-1 and TRBJ1-2; 12 bases agree with TRBD1. The CDR3 consists of 13 residues. Germline lookup yields CDR1 MGHRA and CDR2 YSYEKL. This chain's CDR3 is CASSHAGTGGFTF. The CDR3, as DNA: TGCGCCAGCAGCCACGCCGGGACAGGGGGCTTCACCTTC.

The V gene is TRBV27, the J gene TRBJ2-7; D is perhaps TRBD2 (6 bases). Trimming cost V 5 bases and J 3 bases, with 20 bases left between them. The CDR3 extends over 16 amino acids. Germline assignment: CDR1 MNHEY and CDR2 SMNVEV (reference sequence). Here the CDR3 reads CASSPSRLAGNYEQYF. The CDR3 bases are TGTGCCAGCAGTCCGTCGAGGCTCGCGGGGAACTACGAGCAGTACTTC.

This clone was observed a few times. The chain has TRBV5-5 and TRBJ2-7, with D tentatively TRBD2 (5 bases). CDR1 and CDR2 (germline): SGHKS, YYEKEE (reference sequence). The CDR3 runs to 18 residues. Between the trimmed V and J ends, which lost 4 bases and 2 bases, there was a span of 25 bases. The CDR3 DNA follows: TGTGCCAGCAGCCAAGGTTCAGGTGGCGGAGGCTTCACCTACGAGCAGTACTTC. Translated: CASSQGSGGGGFTYEQYF.

This chain connects TRBV4-2 to TRBJ1-2; 11 bases line up with TRBD1. V was clipped by 0 bases and J by 7 bases; unmatched bases: 1. This CDR3 has 14 residues. Germline V gene data show CDR1 as LGHNA and CDR2 as YNFKEQ. CDR3 bases: TGTGCCAGCAGCCAAGAAGGGACAGGGGGTGGCTACACCTTC. Translation: CASSQEGTGGGYTF.

This chain joins TRBV7-9 and TRBJ2-3; 9 nucleotides agree with TRBD1. V dropped 3 bases and J dropped 4; count of bases not matched to a gene: 2. The CDR3 is 14 amino acids. From germline, CDR1 is SEHNR and CDR2 FQNEAQ (reference sequence). The chain's CDR3 is CASSFRTGADTQYF. The CDR3 DNA reads as TGTGCCAGCAGCTTCCGGACAGGGGCAGATACGCAGTATTTT.

This clone has a handful of counts. The CDR3 reads CASSPEGLFNNEQFF. CDR3 DNA sequence: TGTGCCAGCAGCCCCGAGGGACTATTCAACAATGAGCAGTTCTTC. The chain carries TRBV7-8 and TRBJ2-1, with 7 bases lining up with TRBD2. CDR1 is SGHVS, CDR2 FQNEAQ, per germline. J was trimmed by 5 bases and V by 5 bases; bases with no gene match: 9. This CDR3 has 15 residues.

This clone was detected only a few times. The chain couples TRBV4-3 to TRBJ1-2, with TRBD1 as a possible D gene (5 bases). Germline-derived CDR1 and CDR2 are LGHNA and YSLEER. The CDR3 sequence is 13 residues long. V was cut by 3 bases and J by 8 bases, with 13 bases left in between. The CDR3 region has the DNA TGCGCCAGCAGCCATTATAATGGGGCCGGCTACACCTTC. This codes for CASSHYNGAGYTF.

V and J are TRBV11-2 and TRBJ2-7; D is possibly TRBD1 (6 bases). Trimming removed 3 bases from V and 4 bases from J, with 13 bases in between. There are 14 residues in the CDR3. CDR1 and CDR2 (germline): SGHAT, FQNNGV. In DNA, the CDR3 is TGTGCCAGCAGCTTCTGGGGGCGCGGGTACGAGCAGTACTTC. It is translated as CASSFWGRGYEQYF. Variable domain in full (rest from reference TRBV11-2 and TRBJ2-7): EAGVAQSPRYKIIEKRQSVAFWCNPISGHATLYWYQQILGQGPKLLIQFQNNGVVDDSQLPKDRFSAERLKGVDSTLKIQPAKLEDSAVYLCASSFWGRGYEQYFGPGTRLTVT.

On this clone: The identical CDR3 is also encoded by other nucleotide sequences in the sample. The chain carries TRBV7-6 and TRBJ1-1; 7 positions agree with TRBD1. In germline, CDR1 is SGHVS, CDR2 FNYEAQ. J was trimmed by 2 bases and V by 1 base; bases with no gene match: 1. The CDR3 spans 14 residues. DNA for the CDR3: TGTGCCAGCAGCTTAGGAGGGGGCAACACTGAAGCTTTCTTT. Encoded protein: CASSLGGGNTEAFF.

CDR3 loop: CASSLVAGQNQPQHF. In DNA form, the CDR3 reads TGTGCCAGCAGCTTAGTGGCGGGACAGAATCAGCCCCAGCATTTT. This sequence joins TRBV7-2 and TRBJ1-5; 7 bases agree with TRBD1. The V gene's germline CDR1 is SGHTA and CDR2 FQGNSA. The CDR3 contains 15 residues. V was pared by 1 base and J by 4 bases, with 4 bases of the junction left unmatched.

This chain uses TRBV18 with TRBJ2-1, with unresolved D. V was cut by 6 bases and J by 10 bases, with 10 bases left in between. The CDR3 is 11 residues long. The germline gives CDR1 KGHSH, CDR2 LQKENI. CDR3 in DNA: TGTGCCAGCTCGAGCTTAGCCGAGCAGTTCTTC. Amino acid sequence: CASSSLAEQFF.

CDR3 in amino acids: CASSLEGQAYNSPLHF. The CDR3 region has the DNA TGCGCCAGCAGCTTGGAGGGACAGGCTTATAATTCACCCCTCCACTTT. The J gene is TRBJ1-6, the V gene TRBV5-1; 8 nucleotides align to TRBD1. V trimming: 0 bases; J trimming: 4 bases; junction bases outside the gene matches: 3. Germline V gene data show CDR1 as SGHRS and CDR2 as YFSETQ. This CDR3 has 16 residues.

This clone is medium-sized. The chain employs TRBV6-1 and TRBJ2-1; 9 positions agree with TRBD2. The trim removed 1 base at V and 7 bases at J, leaving 8 bases unmatched. CDR3 size: 16 residues. CDR1 is MNHNS and CDR2 is SASEGT in the germline V gene. CDR3 bases: TGTGCCAGCAGTGAAGTTCTAGCGGGATTCAATAATGAGCAGTTCTTC. Amino acid sequence: CASSEVLAGFNNEQFF.